This TCR beta chain is drawn from a study of shared clonotypes between healthy human individuals. The study's findings and limits: Relative to memory subsets, naive subsets generally showed larger estimated richness.

As to this clone: What it binds is unknown.

Naivety among CD8 cells was defined by CD45RO negativity and positive CCR7 selection, thereby excluding terminally differentiated effector memory CD45RA+ cells. This CDR3 comprises 15 residues. The germline CDR1 and CDR2 sequences are MNHEY and SMNVEV (reference sequence). V shed 2 bases and J shed 6 bases, with 16 bases lying between them. The method was immunoSEQ multiplex PCR; TCRdb's version includes in-frame clones alone and lacks a portion of them. The sample shows 450,000 to 700,000 clones, 95% to 96% of them seen only once. This TCR came from a woman in her 30s in good health. Sequencing was carried out using naive CD8+ T cells sorted from blood. The chain combines TRBV27 with TRBJ1-1; D might be TRBD1 (6 bases). CDR3 DNA: TGTGCCAGCAGTTTAAGGGGCGGGGGCAGGGCTGAAGCTTTCTTT. Residues: CASSLRGGGRAEAFF.